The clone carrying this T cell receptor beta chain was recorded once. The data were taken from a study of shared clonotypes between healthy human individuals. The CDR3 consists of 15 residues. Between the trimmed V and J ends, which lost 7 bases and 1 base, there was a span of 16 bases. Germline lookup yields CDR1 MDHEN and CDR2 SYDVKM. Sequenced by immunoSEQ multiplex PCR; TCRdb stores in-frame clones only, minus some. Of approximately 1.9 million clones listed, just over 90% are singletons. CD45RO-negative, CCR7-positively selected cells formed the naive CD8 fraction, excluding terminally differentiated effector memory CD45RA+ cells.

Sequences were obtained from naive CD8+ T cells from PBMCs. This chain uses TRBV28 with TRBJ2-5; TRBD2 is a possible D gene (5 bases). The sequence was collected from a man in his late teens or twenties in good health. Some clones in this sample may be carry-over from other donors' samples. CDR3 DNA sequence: TGTGCCAGCAACCCTAGTGTTGGAGGCCAAGAGACCCAGTACTTC. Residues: CASNPSVGGQETQYF.